This is a list of T cell receptor beta chains from one sample in a study of T cell responses to AZD1222 COVID-19 vaccine. Sequenced by immunoSEQ multiplex PCR; TCRdb stores in-frame clones only, minus some. Of approximately 60,000 clones in the sample, 70% to 90% were seen once. The sequencing here drew on peripheral blood, taken on day 0 of AZD1222 vaccination. The receptors shown here come from an adult in good health. Each CDR3 is given with its conserved first and last residue. D genes are given only for firm matches. Some rows have no size entry. The others give once, few or many, or a class for an expanded clone.

abundance: -; v_gene: TRBV10-3; len: 13; j_gene: TRBJ2-5; d_gene: -; CDR3aa: CAISVNSQETQYF; CDR3nt: TGTGCCATCAGTGTTAATTCACAAGAGACCCAGTACTTC
abundance: -; v_gene: TRBV7-9; len: 15; j_gene: TRBJ2-5; d_gene: -; CDR3aa: CASSPTGTKQETQYF; CDR3nt: TGTGCCAGCAGCCCGACTGGGACAAAGCAAGAGACCCAGTACTTC
abundance: -; v_gene: TRBV15; len: 14; j_gene: TRBJ2-7; d_gene: TRBD2; CDR3aa: CATSRGDSWEGKYF; CDR3nt: TGTGCCACCAGCAGAGGCGATTCCTGGGAGGGCAAGTACTTC
abundance: -; v_gene: TRBV28; len: 14; j_gene: TRBJ2-3; d_gene: -; CDR3aa: CASIPPSSTDTQYF; CDR3nt: TGTGCCAGCATCCCGCCTTCTAGCACAGATACGCAGTATTTT
abundance: -; v_gene: TRBV3-1/TRBV3-2; len: 14; j_gene: TRBJ1-2; d_gene: TRBD1; CDR3aa: CASSPGTGLYGYTF; CDR3nt: TGTGCCAGCAGCCCCGGGACAGGCCTCTATGGCTACACCTTC
abundance: -; v_gene: TRBV6-5; len: 12; j_gene: TRBJ1-6; d_gene: -; CDR3aa: CASTDSNSPLHF; CDR3nt: TGTGCCAGTACAGACTCTAATTCACCCCTCCACTTT
abundance: -; v_gene: TRBV29-1; len: 15; j_gene: TRBJ2-7; d_gene: -; CDR3aa: CSVEAKGGSRYEQYF; CDR3nt: TGCAGCGTTGAAGCCAAAGGGGGTTCGCGCTACGAGCAGTACTTC
abundance: -; v_gene: TRBV3-1/TRBV3-2; len: 13; j_gene: TRBJ1-1; d_gene: -; CDR3aa: CASYSHLGTEAFF; CDR3nt: TGTGCCAGCTATAGTCACCTGGGCACTGAAGCTTTCTTT
abundance: -; v_gene: TRBV28; len: 16; j_gene: TRBJ2-7; d_gene: -; CDR3aa: CASSLPWESGNYEQYF; CDR3nt: TGTGCCAGCAGTTTGCCATGGGAGTCGGGGAACTACGAGCAGTACTTC
abundance: -; v_gene: TRBV7-7; len: 18; j_gene: TRBJ1-3; d_gene: -; CDR3aa: CASSPRYRVLSSGNTIYF; CDR3nt: TGTGCTAGCAGCCCACGCTACAGGGTACTCAGCTCTGGAAACACCATATATTTT
abundance: -; v_gene: TRBV9; len: 15; j_gene: TRBJ2-1; d_gene: TRBD2; CDR3aa: CASTPGTSGFNEQFF; CDR3nt: TGTGCCAGCACCCCCGGGACTAGCGGGTTCAATGAGCAGTTCTTC
abundance: -; v_gene: TRBV9; len: 15; j_gene: TRBJ1-4; d_gene: -; CDR3aa: CASTNSGQGNEKLFF; CDR3nt: TGTGCCAGCACCAATTCCGGGCAGGGGAATGAAAAACTGTTTTTT
abundance: -; v_gene: TRBV4-1; len: 13; j_gene: TRBJ1-2; d_gene: -; CDR3aa: CASSQGGLGGYTF; CDR3nt: TGCGCCAGCAGCCAAGGCGGACTGGGAGGCTACACCTTC
abundance: -; v_gene: TRBV4-3; len: 18; j_gene: TRBJ1-4; d_gene: -; CDR3aa: CASSYAVPPLATNEKLFF; CDR3nt: TGCGCCAGCAGCTACGCAGTCCCACCCCTTGCAACTAATGAAAAACTGTTTTTT
abundance: -; v_gene: TRBV25-1; len: 11; j_gene: TRBJ1-1; d_gene: -; CDR3aa: CASSSHTEAFF; CDR3nt: TGTGCCAGCAGTTCCCATACTGAAGCTTTCTTT
abundance: -; v_gene: TRBV28; len: 16; j_gene: TRBJ2-7; d_gene: TRBD2; CDR3aa: CASSLSQAGTPYEQYF; CDR3nt: TGTGCCAGCAGTTTATCGCAAGCGGGGACCCCCTACGAGCAGTACTTC
abundance: -; v_gene: TRBV19; len: 14; j_gene: TRBJ2-6; d_gene: -; CDR3aa: CATLQHSGANVLTF; CDR3nt: TGTGCCACCCTACAGCACTCTGGGGCCAACGTCCTGACTTTC
abundance: -; v_gene: TRBV28; len: 17; j_gene: TRBJ2-6; d_gene: TRBD1; CDR3aa: CASRYTTGVYGANVLTF; CDR3nt: TGTGCCAGCAGGTACACCACAGGGGTCTACGGGGCCAACGTCCTGACTTTC
abundance: once; v_gene: TRBV29-1; len: 14; j_gene: TRBJ1-1; d_gene: -; CDR3aa: CSGRTGGRNTEAFF; CDR3nt: TGCAGCGGACGGACGGGAGGGAGGAACACTGAAGCTTTCTTT
abundance: -; v_gene: TRBV4-2; len: 15; j_gene: TRBJ1-5; d_gene: TRBD1; CDR3aa: CASSPGTGGIQPQHF; CDR3nt: TGTGCCAGCAGCCCCGGGACAGGGGGCATTCAGCCCCAGCATTTT